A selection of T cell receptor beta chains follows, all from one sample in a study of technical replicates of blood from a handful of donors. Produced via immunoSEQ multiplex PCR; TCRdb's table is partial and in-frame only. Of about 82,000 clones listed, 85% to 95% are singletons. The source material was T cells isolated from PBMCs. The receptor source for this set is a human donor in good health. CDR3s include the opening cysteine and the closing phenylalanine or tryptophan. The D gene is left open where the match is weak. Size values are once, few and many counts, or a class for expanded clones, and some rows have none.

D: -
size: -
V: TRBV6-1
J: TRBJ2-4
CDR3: CASSEAEGLALAKNIQYF
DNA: TGTGCCAGCAGTGAAGCGGAGGGGCTAGCGTTAGCCAAAAACATTCAGTACTTC

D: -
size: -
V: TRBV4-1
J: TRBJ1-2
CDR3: CASSHERSGNNYGYTF
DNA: TGCGCCAGCAGCCACGAACGGTCAGGGAATAACTATGGCTACACCTTC

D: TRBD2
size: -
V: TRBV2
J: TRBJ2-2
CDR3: CASSGRGEVKGELFF
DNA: TGTGCCAGCAGTGGACGGGGGGAGGTTAAAGGGGAGCTGTTTTTT

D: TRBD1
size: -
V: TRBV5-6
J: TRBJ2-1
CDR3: CASSLVWDRSPEFYNEQFF
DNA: TGTGCCAGCAGCTTGGTTTGGGACAGGTCTCCCGAGTTCTACAATGAGCAGTTCTTC

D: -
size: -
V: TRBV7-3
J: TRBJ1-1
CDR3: CASRTTMDTEAFF
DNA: TGTGCCAGCAGAACGACAATGGACACTGAAGCTTTCTTT

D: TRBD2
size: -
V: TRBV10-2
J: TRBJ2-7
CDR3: CASREGLAGSKEQYF
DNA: TGCGCCAGCAGAGAGGGACTAGCGGGTTCTAAAGAGCAGTACTTC

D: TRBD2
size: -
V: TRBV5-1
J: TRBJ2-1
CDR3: CASSLVIAGGYNEQFF
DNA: TGCGCCAGCAGCTTGGTAATAGCGGGAGGCTACAATGAGCAGTTCTTC

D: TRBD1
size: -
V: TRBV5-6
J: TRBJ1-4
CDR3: CASSSRQGREWNEKLFF
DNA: TGTGCCAGCAGCTCACGACAGGGGAGGGAGTGGAATGAAAAACTGTTTTTT

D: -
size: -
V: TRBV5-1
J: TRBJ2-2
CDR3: CASSLIQGTGELFF
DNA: TGCGCCAGCAGCTTGATCCAGGGCACCGGGGAGCTGTTTTTT

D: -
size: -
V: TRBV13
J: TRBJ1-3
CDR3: CASSRTELSGNTIYF
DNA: TGTGCCAGCAGCCGGACAGAACTCTCTGGAAACACCATATATTTT

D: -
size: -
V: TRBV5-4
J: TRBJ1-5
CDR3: CASSSEGGQPQHF
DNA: TGTGCCAGCAGCTCTGAGGGAGGGCAGCCCCAGCATTTT

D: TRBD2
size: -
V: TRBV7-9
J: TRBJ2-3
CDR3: CASSSGLASTDTQYF
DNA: TGTGCCAGCAGCTCGGGACTAGCTTCCACAGATACGCAGTATTTT

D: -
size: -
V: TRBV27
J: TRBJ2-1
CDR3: CASSTLDNEQFF
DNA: TGTGCCAGCAGTACACTAGACAATGAGCAGTTCTTC

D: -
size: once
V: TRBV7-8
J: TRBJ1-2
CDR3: CASSLGVTGTYGYTF
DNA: TGTGCCAGCAGCTTAGGGGTCACAGGGACCTATGGCTACACCTTC

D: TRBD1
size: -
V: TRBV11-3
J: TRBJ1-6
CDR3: CASSTHRDRDSPLHF
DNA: TGTGCCAGCAGCACCCACCGGGACAGGGATTCACCCCTCCACTTT

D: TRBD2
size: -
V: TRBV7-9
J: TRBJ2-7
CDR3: CASSLRNSGFYEQYF
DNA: TGTGCCAGCAGCCTCCGGAATAGCGGGTTCTACGAGCAGTACTTC

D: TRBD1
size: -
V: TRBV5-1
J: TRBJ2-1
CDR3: CASSRQGGPGDEQFF
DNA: TGCGCCAGCAGCAGACAGGGGGGACCTGGGGATGAGCAGTTCTTC

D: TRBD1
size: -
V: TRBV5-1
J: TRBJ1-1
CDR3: CASSQTPPRDRGTLKGVDTEAFF
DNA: TGCGCCAGCAGCCAAACCCCTCCTCGGGACAGGGGGACGCTCAAAGGGGTGGACACTGAAGCTTTCTTT

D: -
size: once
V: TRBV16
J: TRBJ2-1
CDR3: CASSQFGAVLNNEQFF
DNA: TGTGCCAGCAGCCAATTCGGAGCAGTACTCAACAATGAGCAGTTCTTC

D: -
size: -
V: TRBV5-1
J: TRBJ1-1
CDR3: CASSLGTYSEAFF
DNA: TGCGCCAGCAGCTTGGGGACTTATAGTGAAGCTTTCTTT

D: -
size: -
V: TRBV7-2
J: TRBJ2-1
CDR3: CASSPQTSPDEQFF
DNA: TGTGCCAGCAGCCCTCAGACATCGCCCGATGAGCAGTTCTTC